The 20 T cell receptor beta chains given below trace back to one sample, sequenced in a study of blood T cell repertoires in COVID-19. Some clones are missing from TCRdb's copy, which holds only in-frame ones; the method was immunoSEQ multiplex PCR. The sample has 280,000 or so clones, approximately 85% seen once. Sequencing was done on a sample of peripheral blood. Receptors were obtained from a human donor in a cohort sampled during active COVID-19.

V and J are TRBV19 and TRBJ2-3; 13 bases align to TRBD2. Germline loops: CDR1 LNHDA, CDR2 SQIVND (reference sequence). The CDR3 is made up of 17 amino acids. V was clipped by 3 bases and J by 0 bases; unmatched bases: 3. The CDR3 protein is CASSMTSGRRSTDTQYF. The CDR3 bases are TGTGCCAGTAGTATGACTAGCGGGAGGCGGAGCACAGATACGCAGTATTTT.

This CDR3 reads CASGATDNSPLHF. The DNA of the CDR3 is TGTGCCAGCGGAGCTACGGATAATTCACCCCTCCACTTT. The chain is built from TRBV6-5 and TRBJ1-6; no reliable D call. V gave up 8 bases and J gave up 5 bases, with 10 bases separating them. Looked up from germline, CDR1 is MNHEY and CDR2 is SVGAGI. The CDR3 covers 13 residues.

The chain's CDR3 is CASSYLDRSGGYTF. The CDR3 DNA sequence: TGTGCCAGCAGTTACCTAGACAGGTCGGGCGGCTACACCTTC. The chain carries TRBV6-5 and TRBJ1-2, with D possibly being TRBD1 (6 bases). Deletions cut 2 bases from V and 8 bases from J, with 15 bases between. CDR3 length: 14 residues. Germline-derived CDR1 and CDR2 are MNHEY and SVGAGI.

The chain combines TRBV24-1 with TRBJ2-3, with no clear D. Between the trimmed V and J ends, which lost 2 bases and 2 bases, there was a span of 7 bases. Germline assignment: CDR1 KGHDR and CDR2 SFDVKD. The CDR3 length is 14 residues. The CDR3 reads CATSDSLITDTQYF. For the CDR3, the DNA is TGTGCCACCAGTGATTCCCTTATCACAGATACGCAGTATTTT.

This chain's CDR3 is CASSFGSGRVSPYNEQFF. The CDR3 region has the DNA TGCGCCAGCAGCTTTGGAAGCGGGAGGGTTTCCCCCTACAATGAGCAGTTCTTC. V usage is TRBV5-1 and J usage is TRBJ2-1, with 10 nucleotides matching TRBD2. V was clipped by 2 bases and J by 2 bases; unmatched bases: 10. The germline gives CDR1 SGHRS, CDR2 YFSETQ. The CDR3 spans 18 residues.

This chain joins TRBV28 and TRBJ2-7; 8 bases align to TRBD2. The CDR3 consists of 12 residues. V lost 3 bases to trimming and J lost 8 bases; unmatched junction nucleotides: 3. Per germline, CDR1 MDHEN and CDR2 SYDVKM. DNA for the CDR3: TGTGCCAGCAGTTTCGGGAGGGACCAGCAGTACTTC. Its protein product is CASSFGRDQQYF.

This chain connects TRBV7-2 to TRBJ2-7, with TRBD2 as a possible D gene (6 bases). The germline V gene has CDR1 SGHTA and CDR2 FQGNSA. This CDR3 is built from 15 residues. V was pared by 5 bases and J by 3 bases, with 17 bases between. CDR3 DNA: TGTGCCAGCAGCCGGGACTCCAATGTCGGCTACGAGCAGTACTTC. Protein sequence: CASSRDSNVGYEQYF.

The gene calls are TRBV9 and TRBJ1-4; D is possibly TRBD1 (5 bases). The CDR3 contains 14 residues. Germline values: CDR1 SGDLS, CDR2 YYNGEE. V was shortened by 3 bases and J by 8 bases, with 14 bases between the two germline ends. As DNA, the CDR3 is TGTGCCAGCAGCGGCCAGGGACGGGAGGAAAAACTGTTTTTT. Translating it yields CASSGQGREEKLFF.

This clone was detected a few times. V gene TRBV7-9 combines with J gene TRBJ2-7, with 9 bases fitting TRBD1. Unmatched junction bases numbered 12, after V lost 3 bases and J lost 6 bases. Germline V CDR1 and CDR2: SEHNR, FQNEAQ (reference sequence). The CDR3 has 16 residues. The CDR3 sequence: CASSFRRGTGTSEQYF. The CDR3 coding sequence is TGTGCCAGCAGCTTCCGACGGGGGACAGGGACCTCCGAGCAGTACTTC.

V gene TRBV5-1 combines with J gene TRBJ1-2, with D perhaps matching TRBD1 (5 bases). The CDR3 is made up of 13 amino acids. From germline, CDR1 is SGHRS and CDR2 YFSETQ. The V gene lost 2 bases and the J gene lost 6 bases, with 11 bases spanning the gap. CDR3 sequence: CASSLSGKNGYTF. The DNA for the CDR3 is TGCGCCAGCAGCTTATCAGGGAAGAATGGCTACACCTTC.

The V gene is TRBV19, the J gene TRBJ2-5; TRBD2 matches at 10 bases. Germline lookup yields CDR1 LNHDA and CDR2 SQIVND (reference sequence). V lost 3 bases, J lost 3 bases, and 7 bases stayed unmatched. The CDR3 runs 16 residues. The CDR3 loop reads CASSISIAGGKETQYF. The CDR3 nucleotides read TGTGCCAGTAGTATCAGTATAGCGGGAGGAAAAGAGACCCAGTACTTC.

The J gene is TRBJ2-7, the V gene TRBV5-1; 11 nucleotides agree with TRBD1. In germline, CDR1 is SGHRS, CDR2 YFSETQ. The V and J ends lost 4 bases and 3 bases, in that order; junction bases with no gene match: 3. The CDR3 totals 14 residues. The CDR3 DNA follows: TGCGCCAGCAGCCGGACAGGGGGCTTCTACGAGCAGTACTTC. This gives the protein CASSRTGGFYEQYF.

DNA for the CDR3: TGCGCCAGCAGCCAAGGTCGGGACAGCCTGGTTCAGTACTTC. Its translation: CASSQGRDSLVQYF. The chain employs TRBV4-1 and TRBJ2-4; 7 bases agree with TRBD1. The V gene end was trimmed by 1 base and the J gene end by 11 bases; junction bases not matched to a gene: 8. The CDR3 has 14 amino acids. Germline CDR1 MGHRA, CDR2 YSYEKL.

This clone is a singleton in its sample. The chain links TRBV10-3 to TRBJ2-7; TRBD2 aligns across 10 bases. Germline V CDR1 and CDR2: ENHRY, SYGVKD. The ends lost 5 bases at V and 6 bases at J; junction bases unmatched: 7. CDR3 length equals 14 residues. DNA of the CDR3: TGTGCCATCAGTTTTAGCGGGAGGTACGGCGAGCAGTACTTC. This encodes CAISFSGRYGEQYF.

The rearrangement uses TRBV27 and TRBJ2-7, with a possible D match to TRBD1 (5 bases). The CDR3 sequence is 13 residues long. V was clipped by 5 bases and J by 4 bases, with 12 bases between them. Germline CDR1 and CDR2: MNHEY and SMNVEV (reference sequence). The CDR3 DNA is TGTGCCAGCAGTCGCACAGGAAAGTACGAGCAGTACTTC. It specifies CASSRTGKYEQYF.

V usage is TRBV11-3 and J usage is TRBJ2-3; 8 positions agree with TRBD1. Per germline, CDR1 SGHNT and CDR2 YENEEA. V gave up 3 bases and J gave up 7 bases; unmatched junction bases: 12. The CDR3 loop spans 16 amino acids. In DNA, the CDR3 is TGTGCCAGCAGCTTCACCCGGGACAGGCCCAGAAATACGCAGTATTTT. This codes for CASSFTRDRPRNTQYF.

This clone was counted only a few times. The rearrangement joins TRBV6-5 to TRBJ1-6; no firm D call. Germline V lookup: CDR1 MNHEY, CDR2 SVGAGI. There are 13 residues in the CDR3. V was cut by 2 bases and J by 9 bases, with 8 bases left in between. CDR3 nucleotide sequence: TGTGCCAGCAGTTACAGTGGGAGTTCACCCCTCCACTTT. Residues: CASSYSGSSPLHF.

The chain links TRBV5-1 to TRBJ2-2; no clear D gene. The CDR3 contains 13 residues. The germline V gene has CDR1 SGHRS and CDR2 YFSETQ. V was cut by 7 bases and J by 1 base, with 8 bases left in between. The CDR3 reads CASATVNTGELFF. The CDR3 DNA reads TGCGCCAGCGCCACAGTGAACACCGGGGAGCTGTTTTTT.

J is TRBJ1-4 and V is TRBV24-1; TRBD1 matches at 7 bases. Germline values: CDR1 KGHDR, CDR2 SFDVKD. This CDR3 spans 16 amino acids. Trimming took 4 bases from V and 5 from J; bases not matched to a gene: 9. As DNA, the CDR3 is TGTGCCACCAGTGACCGGGGACAGAGACAAAATGAAAAACTGTTTTTT. It translates to CATSDRGQRQNEKLFF.

The chain couples TRBV28 to TRBJ2-2; tentative D call: TRBD2 (5 bases). Deletions cut 8 bases from V and 7 bases from J, with 8 bases between. CDR1 is MDHEN and CDR2 is SYDVKM in the germline V gene. The CDR3 loop spans 11 amino acids. CDR3 sequence: CASVSDGELFF. As DNA, the CDR3 is TGTGCCAGCGTTAGCGACGGGGAGCTGTTTTTT. Based on the CDR3 plus reference TRBV28 and TRBJ2-2, the full variable domain is DVKVTQSSRYLVKRTGEKVFLECVQDMDHENMFWYRQDPGLGLRLIYFSYDVKMKEKGDIPEGYSVSREKKERFSLILESASTNQTSMYLCASVSDGELFFGEGSRLTVL.